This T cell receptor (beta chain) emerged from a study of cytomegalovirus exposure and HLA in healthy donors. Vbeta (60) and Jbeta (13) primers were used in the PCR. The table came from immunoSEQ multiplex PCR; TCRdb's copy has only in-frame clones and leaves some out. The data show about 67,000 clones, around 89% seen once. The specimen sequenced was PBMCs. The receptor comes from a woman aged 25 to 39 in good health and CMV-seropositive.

CDR3 region: CATSRDVPGWQETQYF. The CDR3 nucleotides are TGTGCCACCAGCAGAGATGTTCCGGGATGGCAAGAGACCCAGTACTTC. The V gene is TRBV15, the J gene TRBJ2-5; possibly TRBD2 for D (5 bases). This CDR3 contains 16 residues. Germline V gene data show CDR1 as LNHNV and CDR2 as YYDKDF (reference sequence). The V end was cut by 0 bases, the J end by 2 bases, with 13 bases between.